These 22 T cell receptor beta chains were sequenced from one sample in a study of T cells in Graves' hyperthyroidism and ophthalmopathy (dated by TCRdb to about 2019). Library prep was done by multiplex PCR. Data came from an Illumina HiSeq 2000. The TCR beta CDR3 regions were amplified from the RNA transcripts. The TCR CDR3 was subjected to a first round of RT-PCR using the HTBI primer set and the Qiagen OneStep RT-PCR kit. TCRdb itself trimmed the public reads at Q25 with fastp, ran MiXCR and retained productive beta chains. CDR3 protein sequences are deduplicated, and each keeps its most common genes and DNA. For this sample the table gives roughly 380,000 distinct CDR3 sequences, of which roughly 13% were detected only once. 5.3% of the sample is held by the ten biggest clonotypes. Input material: blood. These receptor sequences come from a young woman with Graves' hyperthyroidism.

Ten or more counts support this clonotype. In nucleotides, the CDR3 is TGTGCCAGCAGCTTAACGAGGGCGGCTAACCAAGAGACCCAGTACTTC. This codes for CASSLTRAANQETQYF. The rearrangement uses TRBV11-2 and TRBJ2-5, with D maybe TRBD2 (5 bases). Germline lookup yields CDR1 SGHAT and CDR2 FQNNGV. V was trimmed by 2 bases and J by 0 bases, leaving 13 bases between them. The CDR3 runs 16 residues.

This clonotype was found many times. This sequence joins TRBV28 and TRBJ2-1; 10 nucleotides agree with TRBD2. The germline CDR1 and CDR2 sequences are MDHEN and SYDVKM. This CDR3 is 15 amino acids long. J was trimmed by 8 bases and V by 3 bases; bases with no gene match: 7. CDR3 loop: CASSFGFSGGYEQFF. The DNA of the CDR3 is TGTGCCAGCAGTTTTGGGTTTAGCGGGGGGTATGAGCAGTTCTTC.

This clonotype has at least ten counts. The V gene is TRBV28, the J gene TRBJ2-1; D perhaps matches TRBD1 (6 bases). Trimming cost V 5 bases and J 3 bases, with 17 bases left between them. CDR1 and CDR2 (germline): MDHEN, SYDVKM. This CDR3 contains 16 residues. The CDR3 region is CASSTGIFGVYNEQFF. CDR3 DNA sequence: TGTGCCAGCAGTACAGGGATATTTGGGGTCTACAATGAGCAGTTCTTC.

This sequence joins TRBV5-5 and TRBJ2-1, with TRBD2 identical over 10 bases. CDR1 is SGHKS, CDR2 YYEKEE, per germline (reference sequence). V shed 3 bases, J shed 2 bases, and the junction held 5 bases outside the gene matches. This CDR3 region has 16 residues. The CDR3 loop is CASSSGLAVTYNEQFF. CDR3 coding DNA: TGTGCCAGCAGCTCCGGACTAGCGGTAACCTACAATGAGCAGTTCTTC.

J is TRBJ2-1 and V is TRBV13; 12 positions agree with TRBD2. With 4 bases clipped from V and 3 bases from J, the junction kept 7 bases outside the gene matches. This CDR3 is built from 17 residues. In germline, CDR1 is PRHDT, CDR2 FYEKMQ (reference sequence). CDR3 bases: TGTGCCAGCAGCTCCAGACTAGCGGGAGCGAACTACAATGAGCAGTTCTTC. Amino acids: CASSSRLAGANYNEQFF.

Ten or more counts support this clonotype. The chain combines TRBV7-2 with TRBJ1-3, with D uncertain. CDR1 is SGHTA, CDR2 FQGNSA, per germline. Trimming took 6 bases from V and 0 from J, leaving 12 bases between them. The CDR3 length is 15 residues. As DNA, the CDR3 is TGTGCCAGCAGTCGAGAAGGTAGCTCTGGAAACACCATATATTTT. Translation: CASSREGSSGNTIYF.

This clonotype has ten or more counts. The chain employs TRBV20-1 and TRBJ2-3; D not resolved. Per the germline V gene, CDR1 is DFQATT and CDR2 is SNEGSKA (reference sequence). The V end lost 6 bases, the J end lost 3 bases, and 10 bases lay between the germline ends. The length of the CDR3 is 12 residues. CDR3 nucleotide sequence: TGCAGTGCCATCAGTGGGACAGATACGCAGTATTTT. Translating gives CSAISGTDTQYF.

This clonotype occurred many times. The chain is built from TRBV2 and TRBJ1-2; 7 bases are shared with TRBD1. Germline loops: CDR1 SNHLY, CDR2 FYNNEI. CDR3 length equals 15 residues. V shed 6 bases and J 4 bases; nucleotides not matched to a gene: 11. CDR3 loop: CASRLGTAVFYGYTF. Written as DNA, the CDR3 is TGTGCCAGCAGATTAGGGACAGCCGTATTCTATGGCTACACCTTC.

This chain connects TRBV18 to TRBJ1-4; D is uncertain. The V gene's germline CDR1 is KGHSH and CDR2 LQKENI. V was clipped by 1 base and J by 0 bases, with 3 bases between them. The CDR3 has 14 amino acids. CDR3 coding DNA: TGTGCCAGCTCACCACGGACAACTAATGAAAAACTGTTTTTT. It specifies CASSPRTTNEKLFF. The full variable domain, rest sourced from reference TRBV18 and TRBJ1-4, is NAGVMQNPRHLVRRRGQEARLRCSPMKGHSHVYWYRQLPEEGLKFMVYLQKENIIDESGMPKERFSAEFPKEGPSILRIQQVVRGDSAAYFCASSPRTTNEKLFFGSGTQLSVL.

This clonotype was recorded at least ten times. The chain has TRBV27 and TRBJ2-7; D is unresolved. This CDR3 comprises 15 residues. Trimming pared 0 bases from V and 3 bases from J, leaving 12 bases between. Looked up from germline, CDR1 is MNHEY and CDR2 is SMNVEV (reference sequence). CDR3 sequence reads: CASSLSRRNGYEQYF. CDR3 bases: TGTGCCAGCAGTTTATCCCGGCGGAACGGCTACGAGCAGTACTTC.

This chain links TRBV2 with TRBJ2-2; D gene ambiguous. V lost 2 bases to trimming and J lost 4 bases, with 11 bases between them. The CDR3 loop spans 15 amino acids. Germline loops: CDR1 SNHLY, CDR2 FYNNEI. CDR3 DNA: TGTGCCAGCAGTGAATTGGCAGCTACCACCGGGGAGCTGTTTTTT. Translation gives CASSELAATTGELFF. Filled out from reference TRBV2 and TRBJ2-2, the complete variable domain reads EPEVTQTPSHQVTQMGQEVILRCVPISNHLYFYWYRQILGQKVEFLVSFYNNEISEKSEIFDDQFSVERPDGSNFTLKIRSTKLEDSAMYFCASSELAATTGELFFGEGSRLTVL.

This clonotype was recorded many times. The genes are TRBV6-5 and TRBJ2-5; TRBD1 aligns across 8 bases. V was pared by 2 bases and J by 4 bases, with 9 bases of the junction left unmatched. In germline, CDR1 is MNHEY, CDR2 SVGAGI. The CDR3 totals 16 residues. The CDR3 protein is CASSYHPGTGGETQYF. The CDR3 nucleotides read TGTGCCAGCAGTTACCATCCCGGGACAGGAGGAGAGACCCAGTACTTC.

This rearrangement joins TRBV10-3 to TRBJ2-7; 7 positions agree with TRBD1. The junction had 5 bases not matched to a gene; V was cut back by 4 bases and J by 5 bases. The CDR3 has 13 residues. In germline, CDR1 is ENHRY, CDR2 SYGVKD. CDR3 in amino acids: CAISGTGVHEQYF. CDR3 coding DNA: TGTGCCATCAGTGGCACAGGGGTCCACGAGCAGTACTTC.

This clonotype was found many times. V and J are TRBV19 and TRBJ2-3; D gene ambiguous. CDR3 length equals 14 residues. V lost 3 bases and J 0 bases, leaving 7 bases between the germline ends. Germline assignment: CDR1 LNHDA and CDR2 SQIVND (reference sequence). This chain's CDR3 is CASSMGGSTDTQYF. DNA for the CDR3: TGTGCCAGTAGTATGGGCGGAAGCACAGATACGCAGTATTTT.

Worth noting for this clonotype: The CDR3 does not end in the conserved phenylalanine or tryptophan, so this is likely a read error. The gene calls are TRBV11-2 and TRBJ2-2; 7 bases map to TRBD1. The V segment lost 3 bases and the J segment 6 bases; nucleotides outside the gene matches: 1. This CDR3 is built from 13 residues. Germline loops: CDR1 SGHAT, CDR2 FQNNGV. The CDR3 bases are TGTGCCAGCAGCTTTCAGGGGGCCGGGGAGCTGTTTCTT. It is translated as CASSFQGAGELFL.

As to this clonotype: A junction boundary mismatches the germline segment, possibly from a read error. In nucleotides, the CDR3 is TGTGCCAGCTCACCGACTCTTGGACAAGGAACTTACAATGAGCAGCTCTTC. It encodes CASSPTLGQGTYNEQLF. The rearrangement links TRBV18 to TRBJ2-1, with D perhaps matching TRBD1 (5 bases). The CDR3 length is 17 residues. Germline CDR1 KGHSH, CDR2 LQKENI.

This clonotype occurred a few times. The chain employs TRBV20-1 and TRBJ2-2, with 10 bases identical to TRBD2. V gave up 0 bases and J gave up 4 bases; unmatched junction bases: 11. CDR3 length: 18 residues. Germline assignment: CDR1 DFQATT and CDR2 SNEGSKA (reference sequence). In DNA form, the CDR3 reads TGCAGTGCTAGAGATCAGGGTGGAGCGGGAGGGCCCACCGGGGAGCTGTTTTTT. This codes for CSARDQGGAGGPTGELFF.

This clonotype was picked up many times. The V gene is TRBV12-3 or TRBV12-4, the J gene TRBJ2-5; no clear D gene. The CDR3 contains 14 residues. V was pared by 3 bases and J by 3 bases, with 11 bases between. The DNA of the CDR3 is TGTGCCAGCAGTTTTTCGGCCGACGAAGAGACCCAGTACTTC. Translation: CASSFSADEETQYF.

This clonotype was detected many times. The gene calls are TRBV7-3 and TRBJ2-3; D not resolved. Per germline, CDR1 SGHTA and CDR2 FQGTGA. Trimming cost V 1 base and J 1 base, with 9 bases left between them. This CDR3 contains 15 residues. The CDR3 protein is CASSLIPGRTDTQYF. CDR3 DNA: TGTGCCAGCAGCTTAATACCGGGTCGCACAGATACGCAGTATTTT. The complete variable domain, with remaining parts taken from reference TRBV7-3 and TRBJ2-3, reads GAGVSQTPSNKVTEKGKYVELRCDPISGHTALYWYRQSLGQGPEFLIYFQGTGAADDSGLPNDRFFAVRPEGSVSTLKIQRTERGDSAVYLCASSLIPGRTDTQYFGPGTRLTVL.

The CDR3 sequence is CASSIVGMAGELFF. Written as DNA, the CDR3 is TGTGCCAGTAGTATAGTAGGGATGGCCGGGGAGCTGTTTTTT. V usage is TRBV19 and J usage is TRBJ2-2; no reliable D call. The CDR3 has 14 residues. Germline V lookup: CDR1 LNHDA, CDR2 SQIVND (reference sequence). Between the trimmed V and J ends, which lost 1 base and 6 bases, there was a span of 9 bases.

The J gene is TRBJ2-1, the V gene TRBV7-9; TRBD2 matches 7 bases. Germline CDR1 and CDR2: SEHNR and FQNEAQ (reference sequence). The CDR3 runs 17 residues. V lost 6 bases, J lost 5 bases, and 16 bases stayed unmatched. In nucleotides, the CDR3 is TGTGCCAGCAGTTCACGGATGGCGTCTAGCGGAGACAATGAGCAGTTCTTC. This sequence encodes CASSSRMASSGDNEQFF.

The table lists this clonotype with many counts. This chain links TRBV6-1 with TRBJ2-3; 8 nucleotides match TRBD1. The germline CDR1 and CDR2 sequences are MNHNS and SASEGT. V was clipped by 1 base and J by 4 bases; unmatched bases: 4. The CDR3 length is 15 residues. CDR3 nucleotide sequence: TGTGCCAGCAGTGAAGGAGCAGGGGGCTCAGATACGCAGTATTTT. Residues: CASSEGAGGSDTQYF.